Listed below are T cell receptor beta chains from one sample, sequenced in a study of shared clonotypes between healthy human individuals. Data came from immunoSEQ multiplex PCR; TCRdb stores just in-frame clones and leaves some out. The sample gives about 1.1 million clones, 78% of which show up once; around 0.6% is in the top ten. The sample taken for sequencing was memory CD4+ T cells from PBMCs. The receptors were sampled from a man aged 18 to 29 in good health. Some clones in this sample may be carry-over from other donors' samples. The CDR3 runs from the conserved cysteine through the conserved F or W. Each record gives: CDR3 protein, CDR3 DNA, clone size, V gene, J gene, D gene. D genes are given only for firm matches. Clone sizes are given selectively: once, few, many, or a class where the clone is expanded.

CDR3aa: CAISEVLAGANTGELFF
CDR3nt: TGTGCCATCAGTGAGGTACTAGCGGGCGCGAACACCGGGGAGCTGTTTTTT
abundance: -
v_gene: TRBV10-3
j_gene: TRBJ2-2
d_gene: TRBD2

CDR3aa: CATSRDSGTVEQFF
CDR3nt: TGTGCCACCAGCAGAGATTCGGGGACCGTTGAGCAGTTCTTC
abundance: -
v_gene: TRBV15
j_gene: TRBJ2-1
d_gene: -

CDR3aa: CSVAGLGVGQPQHF
CDR3nt: TGCAGCGTTGCAGGGCTAGGAGTAGGCCAGCCCCAGCATTTT
abundance: -
v_gene: TRBV29-1
j_gene: TRBJ1-5
d_gene: -

CDR3aa: CASSEGAGFVYEQYF
CDR3nt: TGTGCCAGCAGTGAAGGGGCAGGGTTTGTGTACGAGCAGTACTTC
abundance: -
v_gene: TRBV2
j_gene: TRBJ2-7
d_gene: -

CDR3aa: CASSLRLAGYEQYF
CDR3nt: TGTGCCAGCAGCCTCCGACTAGCGGGGTACGAGCAGTACTTC
abundance: -
v_gene: TRBV7-2
j_gene: TRBJ2-7
d_gene: TRBD2

CDR3aa: CASSRGQNQETQYF
CDR3nt: TGTGCCAGCTCCCGTGGACAGAACCAAGAGACCCAGTACTTC
abundance: once
v_gene: TRBV9
j_gene: TRBJ2-5
d_gene: -

CDR3aa: CATSAGINQPQHF
CDR3nt: TGTGCCACCAGCGCCGGAATCAATCAGCCCCAGCATTTT
abundance: few
v_gene: TRBV15
j_gene: TRBJ1-5
d_gene: -

CDR3aa: CASSLDPGGSEQYF
CDR3nt: TGTGCCAGCAGCCTGGACCCAGGGGGAAGTGAGCAGTACTTC
abundance: -
v_gene: TRBV7-3
j_gene: TRBJ2-7
d_gene: TRBD1

CDR3aa: CASSVRGAGEDTQYF
CDR3nt: TGTGCCAGCAGCGTTCGGGGGGCAGGTGAAGATACGCAGTATTTT
abundance: few
v_gene: TRBV9
j_gene: TRBJ2-3
d_gene: -

CDR3aa: CASSIGGALSYEQYF
CDR3nt: TGTGCCAGTAGTATTGGAGGGGCCCTCTCCTACGAGCAGTACTTC
abundance: -
v_gene: TRBV19
j_gene: TRBJ2-7
d_gene: -

CDR3aa: CASSPAGSYNEQFF
CDR3nt: TGTGCCAGCAGTCCCGCGGGCTCCTACAATGAGCAGTTCTTC
abundance: -
v_gene: TRBV28
j_gene: TRBJ2-1
d_gene: -

CDR3aa: CASSLNFGTSGYNEQFF
CDR3nt: TGTGCCAGCAGCTTAAACTTTGGGACTAGCGGTTACAATGAGCAGTTCTTC
abundance: -
v_gene: TRBV7-2
j_gene: TRBJ2-1
d_gene: TRBD2

CDR3aa: CASSLGWALYVQETQYF
CDR3nt: TGCGCCAGCAGCTTGGGGTGGGCCCTCTACGTCCAAGAGACCCAGTACTTC
abundance: -
v_gene: TRBV5-1
j_gene: TRBJ2-5
d_gene: -

CDR3aa: CAISESAGPNQPQHF
CDR3nt: TGTGCCATCAGTGAGTCGGCAGGGCCTAATCAGCCCCAGCATTTT
abundance: -
v_gene: TRBV10-3
j_gene: TRBJ1-5
d_gene: -

CDR3aa: CASSLERFEVGEKLFF
CDR3nt: TGTGCCAGCAGCTTAGAGAGGTTCGAAGTCGGTGAAAAACTGTTTTTT
abundance: -
v_gene: TRBV7-8
j_gene: TRBJ1-4
d_gene: -

CDR3aa: CASSLEGDRGNTGELFF
CDR3nt: TGTGCCAGCAGCTTAGAGGGGGACAGGGGAAACACCGGGGAGCTGTTTTTT
abundance: -
v_gene: TRBV7-2
j_gene: TRBJ2-2
d_gene: TRBD1

CDR3aa: CASSPLINQPQHF
CDR3nt: TGTGCCAGCTCACCCCTAATCAATCAGCCCCAGCATTTT
abundance: -
v_gene: TRBV18
j_gene: TRBJ1-5
d_gene: -

CDR3aa: CASSWGLAGRSYNEQFF
CDR3nt: TGCGCCAGCAGCTGGGGACTAGCGGGACGATCGTACAATGAGCAGTTCTTC
abundance: -
v_gene: TRBV5-1
j_gene: TRBJ2-1
d_gene: TRBD2

CDR3aa: CASSQDLKGGSYNEQFF
CDR3nt: TGTGCCAGCAGCCAAGATCTGAAGGGAGGCTCCTACAATGAGCAGTTCTTC
abundance: -
v_gene: TRBV4-2
j_gene: TRBJ2-1
d_gene: -

CDR3aa: CASSSTGSGGEKLFF
CDR3nt: TGTGCCAGCAGCTCTACCGGTTCCGGGGGTGAAAAACTGTTTTTT
abundance: -
v_gene: TRBV5-4
j_gene: TRBJ1-4
d_gene: -

CDR3aa: CSVEDPLAKITDTQYF
CDR3nt: TGCAGCGTTGAAGATCCTCTAGCGAAAATCACAGATACGCAGTATTTT
abundance: -
v_gene: TRBV29-1
j_gene: TRBJ2-3
d_gene: -

CDR3aa: CASSKTGAVTEAFF
CDR3nt: TGTGCCAGCAGCAAGACAGGGGCTGTCACTGAAGCTTTCTTT
abundance: -
v_gene: TRBV6-6
j_gene: TRBJ1-1
d_gene: TRBD1

CDR3aa: CASSSARTSGRPNEQFF
CDR3nt: TGTGCCAGCAGTTCCGCCAGGACTAGCGGGAGGCCCAATGAGCAGTTCTTC
abundance: -
v_gene: TRBV27
j_gene: TRBJ2-1
d_gene: TRBD2

CDR3aa: CASSDLGGTDTQYF
CDR3nt: TGTGCCAGCAGTGACTTGGGGGGAACAGATACGCAGTATTTT
abundance: -
v_gene: TRBV2
j_gene: TRBJ2-3
d_gene: -

CDR3aa: CASSGRESHGYTF
CDR3nt: TGTGCCAGTAGTGGCAGAGAAAGCCATGGCTACACCTTC
abundance: once
v_gene: TRBV19
j_gene: TRBJ1-2
d_gene: -

CDR3aa: CASRAGTGNQPQHF
CDR3nt: TGTGCCAGCAGGGCCGGGACAGGCAATCAGCCCCAGCATTTT
abundance: -
v_gene: TRBV2
j_gene: TRBJ1-5
d_gene: TRBD1

CDR3aa: CASSVIETSEQFF
CDR3nt: TGTGCCAGCAGCGTAATCGAGACGTCGGAGCAGTTCTTC
abundance: -
v_gene: TRBV9
j_gene: TRBJ2-1
d_gene: -

CDR3aa: CASSPEGGGYEQYF
CDR3nt: TGCGCCAGCAGCCCTGAAGGCGGCGGCTACGAGCAGTACTTC
abundance: -
v_gene: TRBV4-3
j_gene: TRBJ2-7
d_gene: -

CDR3aa: CASSPPREVEGETQYF
CDR3nt: TGTGCCAGCAGCCCACCCCGAGAAGTGGAAGGGGAGACCCAGTACTTC
abundance: -
v_gene: TRBV27
j_gene: TRBJ2-5
d_gene: -

CDR3aa: CASSEGTANEKLFF
CDR3nt: TGCGCCAGCAGCGAAGGGACGGCGAATGAAAAACTGTTTTTT
abundance: -
v_gene: TRBV5-1
j_gene: TRBJ1-4
d_gene: -

CDR3aa: CASSAGTYTEAFF
CDR3nt: TGTGCCAGCAGCGCAGGGACCTACACTGAAGCTTTCTTT
abundance: many
v_gene: TRBV27
j_gene: TRBJ1-1
d_gene: -

CDR3aa: CSAREDPEQFF
CDR3nt: TGCAGTGCTAGAGAAGATCCTGAGCAGTTCTTC
abundance: -
v_gene: TRBV20-1
j_gene: TRBJ2-1
d_gene: -

CDR3aa: CASSLDGVEQYF
CDR3nt: TGTGCCAGCAGCTTGGATGGGGTCGAGCAGTACTTC
abundance: -
v_gene: TRBV5-4
j_gene: TRBJ2-7
d_gene: -

CDR3aa: CASSPGQGPHDTQYF
CDR3nt: TGTGCCAGTTCACCCGGACAGGGGCCACACGATACGCAGTATTTT
abundance: -
v_gene: TRBV25-1
j_gene: TRBJ2-3
d_gene: TRBD1

CDR3aa: CASSSYPGQKAFF
CDR3nt: TGTGCCAGCAGTTCCTATCCGGGACAGAAAGCTTTCTTT
abundance: -
v_gene: TRBV27
j_gene: TRBJ1-1
d_gene: TRBD1

CDR3aa: CASSLSLATNEQFF
CDR3nt: TGTGCCAGCAGCTTATCACTAGCAACGAATGAGCAGTTCTTC
abundance: once
v_gene: TRBV11-2
j_gene: TRBJ2-1
d_gene: -

CDR3aa: CASSYRRAGIAFF
CDR3nt: TGTGCCAGCAGCTACAGACGAGCAGGGATCGCTTTCTTT
abundance: many
v_gene: TRBV5-6
j_gene: TRBJ1-1
d_gene: -

CDR3aa: CATSRDMGDSGSYEQFF
CDR3nt: TGTGCCACCAGCAGAGATATGGGGGATAGCGGGAGTTATGAGCAGTTCTTC
abundance: -
v_gene: TRBV15
j_gene: TRBJ2-1
d_gene: TRBD2

CDR3aa: CASSSSGTSYEQYF
CDR3nt: TGTGCCAGCAGTTCTTCAGGCACATCCTACGAGCAGTACTTC
abundance: -
v_gene: TRBV28
j_gene: TRBJ2-7
d_gene: -

CDR3aa: CASSPPGGAYGYTF
CDR3nt: TGTGCCAGCAGCCCCCCAGGGGGCGCCTATGGCTACACCTTC
abundance: -
v_gene: TRBV6-5
j_gene: TRBJ1-2
d_gene: TRBD1

CDR3aa: CASMRTSGSHEQYF
CDR3nt: TGTGCCAGCATGCGGACTAGCGGGAGCCACGAGCAGTACTTC
abundance: -
v_gene: TRBV2
j_gene: TRBJ2-7
d_gene: TRBD2

CDR3aa: CASSQGVGAYEQYF
CDR3nt: TGCGCCAGCAGCCAAGGGGTAGGGGCCTACGAGCAGTACTTC
abundance: many
v_gene: TRBV4-1
j_gene: TRBJ2-7
d_gene: -

CDR3aa: CASSPGTGRAKATF
CDR3nt: TGTGCCAGCAGCCCCGGGACAGGTCGAGCTAAGGCCACCTTC
abundance: -
v_gene: TRBV11-3
j_gene: TRBJ1-2
d_gene: TRBD1

CDR3aa: CASSSGQTPPLAEQYF
CDR3nt: TGTGCCAGCAGTTCGGGACAGACTCCTCCTTTGGCGGAGCAGTACTTC
abundance: once
v_gene: TRBV28
j_gene: TRBJ2-7
d_gene: TRBD1

CDR3aa: CASSQNRDTQYF
CDR3nt: TGTGCCAGCAGCCAGAACAGAGATACGCAGTATTTT
abundance: -
v_gene: TRBV2
j_gene: TRBJ2-3
d_gene: -

CDR3aa: CASSQTGLGNEKLFF
CDR3nt: TGTGCCAGCAGCCAGACAGGGTTGGGAAACGAAAAACTGTTTTTT
abundance: -
v_gene: TRBV7-2
j_gene: TRBJ1-4
d_gene: TRBD1

CDR3aa: CASSQESGGTVYF
CDR3nt: TGCGCCAGCAGCCAAGAATCAGGGGGGACTGTGTATTTT
abundance: -
v_gene: TRBV4-3
j_gene: TRBJ1-3
d_gene: TRBD1

CDR3aa: CASSRQGALPGNTIYF
CDR3nt: TGTGCCAGCAGCCGTCAGGGGGCGCTACCTGGAAACACCATATATTTT
abundance: -
v_gene: TRBV28
j_gene: TRBJ1-3
d_gene: TRBD1

CDR3aa: CASSRAAKTGWGEQYF
CDR3nt: TGTGCCAGCTCACGGGCGGCCAAGACAGGGTGGGGCGAGCAGTACTTC
abundance: -
v_gene: TRBV18
j_gene: TRBJ2-7
d_gene: TRBD1

CDR3aa: CASSYGTSLQYNEQFF
CDR3nt: TGTGCCAGCAGTTACGGGACCTCGTTACAATACAATGAGCAGTTCTTC
abundance: -
v_gene: TRBV6-6
j_gene: TRBJ2-1
d_gene: -